The T cell receptor (beta chain) described here comes from a study of T cell changes during pregnancy in multiple sclerosis. TCRdb keeps only in-frame clones here, not all; method: immunoSEQ multiplex PCR. The table includes some 41,000 clones, 89% detected once. CDR3 length: 10 residues. Germline V gene lookup returns CDR1 MDHEN and CDR2 SYDVKM. The ends were cut back, 6 bases at V and 8 bases at J, with 7 bases in the middle. The sequence derives from a female donor with multiple sclerosis, enrolled in a pregnancy study. The V and J genes are TRBV28 and TRBJ1-2; possible D gene TRBD1, 6 bases. The specimen comprised CD4+ T cells from peripheral blood mononuclear cells, sampled after pregnancy. The CDR3 loop is CASRQGGYTF. In DNA form, the CDR3 reads TGTGCCAGCAGACAGGGCGGCTACACCTTC.